The entry below describes one T cell receptor beta chain. Its antigen has not been determined. No much larger clone is present one base from it, and per-base qualities are unavailable. The CDR3 covers 13 residues, taking in both the cysteine and the phenylalanine. The only DNA kept is the CDR3, 39 bases in frame from the first base. Trimming removed 0 bases from V and 1 base from J, leaving 3 bases between the germline ends. CDR1 and CDR2 are drawn from the germline V gene: SGHTA, FQGNSA. The High Capacity cDNA Reverse Transcription Kit was used to reverse transcribe all of the isolated RNA, meaning that expressed TCRB transcripts were what got sequenced. Naive, central memory and regulatory T cell samples underwent deep immunoSEQ sequencing, averaging around 4 million total reads per sample. Sorted cells were lysed in RLT buffer and RNA was extracted with DNase-treated RNeasy Micro or Mini kits, depending on cell number. To prevent cross-contamination, each cell subset was processed individually, whereas patient and healthy donor samples were processed jointly. TCRB sequences were amplified from cDNA with the immunoSEQ multiplex PCR, producing 87-bp fragments spanning the CDR3 region. Amplicons were sequenced on the Illumina HiSeq platform. Per the original workflow: Synthetic template baselines were used to correct PCR bias computationally, reads within Hamming distance 2 were collapsed, and singletons that could not be merged were discarded. Reads were aligned to IMGT to assign V, D and J genes, CDR3 length, and insertions or deletions at six rearrangement sites. Within each subset, clonotype counts were normalized to sorted cell number, and only after that were true diversity and Gini coefficients computed with the tcR R package. The overlap coefficient, calculated on TCRB nucleotide sequences, was used to quantify repertoire sharing. As a proxy for the pre-selection repertoire, out-of-frame TCRB sequences from naive cells were analyzed. Entries here come from immuneACCESS through TCRdb and include only in-frame sequences with V and J called. Some clones fail to appear in such tables; in the studies checked, an unresolved V gene covers under half of the shortfall, and the cause of the remainder is unknown. The V and J calls and clone size were taken over from that table, and D and trimming were inferred from the DNA. For this sample there are some 640,000 clones; roughly 13% appear just once. The ten largest clones take up just under 0.04% of the sample.

The sample originates from a study of beta chain features in type 1 diabetes (dated by TCRdb to about 2018). About the investigation overall: Patients and healthy donors did not differ in mean age, gender distribution, total cell number or subset yield. A total of roughly 110 million sorted cells were examined across all samples, and the number of cells per subset was strongly correlated with RNA yield. In the study, TCRB repertoires of sorted circulating CD4+ T cell subsets from recently diagnosed type 1 diabetes patients were compared with those of matched healthy donors. Whereas all 30 or so donors provided naive and central memory subsets, regulatory and stem cell-like memory subsets were isolated from just 8 patients and about eight healthy donors.

Overall study outcomes, separate from this receptor: In all four CD4+ subsets, TCRB CDR3 length was moderately but significantly shorter in type 1 diabetes patients. Naive, central memory and regulatory TCRB repertoires appeared more similar among patients than among healthy donors. At VDJ recombination sites, type 1 diabetes patients had fewer insertions and more deleted nucleotides, which implies abnormalities in thymic rearrangement. Because small numbers of individuals were included in the HLA sub-analyses, any influence of HLA type on TCRB rearrangement was left unresolved. Because cDNA was sequenced instead of genomic DNA, highly expressing activated cells could be over-represented, though the groups showed no difference in activation or CD3 levels. PCR might favor shorter templates, but patient and control samples were amplified and corrected together, so any skew would affect both groups equally.

Each donor gave one peripheral blood draw, approximately 110 mL on average, collected into heparinised tubes. A BD FACSAria II and a panel including CD45RO, CCR7, CD25, CD127, CD95 and CD27 were used to sort naive, central memory, regulatory and stem cell-like memory CD4+ T cells. Purity was above 95% for every sorted population. PBMCs were isolated right away by Lymphoprep density gradient centrifugation and were stained directly, without culture. So that batch effects would be minimized, each experiment stained and sorted samples in pairs, pairing one healthy donor with one patient. The sequenced sample was naive CD4+ T cells from blood. The cell subset or site label of this sample denotes: true naive CD4+ T cells. The receptor was isolated from a young man with type 1 diabetes. The V gene is TRBV7-2 and the J gene is TRBJ1-1, with the identity of the D gene unclear. This receptor has the CDR3 CASSLAQNTEAFF. Here is the DNA: TGTGCCAGCAGCTTAGCGCAGAACACTGAAGCTTTCTTT.